One TCR beta chain is described in this entry. A much larger clonotype is one base distant, so this may be a read error. These data come from a study of blood T cells in healthy people across ages. A second PCR of 7 to 11 cycles used a sample-barcoded 5' primer and a J-beta primer mix. TCRdb re-derived calls from the 5' RACE reads in MiXCR, one entry per CDR3 protein. The sample has roughly 680,000 distinct CDR3 sequences; around 52% are singletons. Per the germline V gene, CDR1 is SNHLY and CDR2 is FYNNEI. This CDR3 contains 13 residues. The sequencing input was blood. This receptor was obtained from a woman older than 75 in good health. The chain is built from TRBV2 and TRBJ2-4; the D gene is possibly TRBD2 (5 bases). The J call may be mistaken, given a closer DNA end match to TRBJ2-5. In nucleotides, the CDR3 is TGTGCCAGCAGTGAGGACTTCCAAGAGACCCAGTACTTC. Protein sequence: CASSEDFQETQYF.